This TCR beta chain is drawn from a study of blood T cells in healthy people across ages. Alongside a J-beta primer mix, a sample-barcoded 5' primer served in a second PCR lasting about 6 to 12 cycles. TCRdb reprocessed the 5' RACE reads with MiXCR, giving one entry per CDR3 protein. The sample lists 1.5 million to 2 million distinct CDR3 sequences, about 32% occurring once. This CDR3 contains 16 residues. CDR1 is SGHVS, CDR2 FQNEAQ, per germline. With 8 bases clipped from V and 4 bases from J, the junction kept 8 bases outside the gene matches. Study-level findings and limits: Diversity was higher, and naive CD4+ cells more numerous, in long-lived donors than in aged donors.

Turning to this clonotype: Its target is unknown.

The rearrangement links TRBV7-8 to TRBJ2-3, with 14 bases identical to TRBD2. The sequence came from a woman aged 25 to 39 in good health. The sequenced sample was blood. For the CDR3, the DNA is TGTGCCAGCGGCCCGGGACTAGCGGGAGTTCCAGATACGCAGTATTTT. Amino acids: CASGPGLAGVPDTQYF.